Below, one T cell receptor beta chain is given with its context. In the original analysis: Nucleated cell number was recorded as an estimate derived from reference gene primer amplification. Here immunoSEQ multiplex PCR was the method, and the copy in TCRdb shows in-frame clones only, minus some. That table gives V, J and clone size, and the DNA gave D and trimming. Found here are fewer than 450,000 clones, about 90% of them singletons; the top ten hold more than 0.8%. There are 16 residues in the CDR3. Trimming took 2 bases from V and 7 from J, leaving 21 bases between them. Germline assignment: CDR1 SGHTA and CDR2 FQGNSA. This specimen belongs to a study of blood T cell repertoires in COVID-19. Donors were grouped by their self-reported clinical history. Recovered status applied to Cohort 3 donors who had two consecutive negative PCRs. It also applied to those with clearance or with symptom resolution.

The rearrangement links TRBV7-2 to TRBJ2-7, with D perhaps TRBD1 (7 bases). Sequencing was done on a sample of PBMCs or T cells enriched from blood (not recorded which). This TCR derives from a woman aged 25 to 45 who had recovered from COVID-19. DNA for the CDR3: TGTGCCAGCAGCTTACCCAGGGGGGCAGGGGTTGGGGAGCAGTACTTC. Translated, it gives CASSLPRGAGVGEQYF.